The 17 T cell receptor beta chains listed next were all sequenced from one sample in a study of T-cell memory formation after mild COVID-19. TCRdb called the 5' RACE reads again in MiXCR, with one record for every CDR3 protein. Among some 210,000 distinct CDR3 sequences, roughly 10% were seen once, and the ten largest hold 3%. Sequenced input: PBMCs or a T cell subset sorted from them (not recorded which). These receptors came from a man younger than 30 who had mild COVID-19 (a few samples of this study predate the infection). Cell type and time point are not known.

This clonotype was seen a few times. This chain joins TRBV15 and TRBJ2-2; either TRBD1 or TRBD2 may fit D (5 bases each). The CDR3 is 16 residues long. V was trimmed by 1 base and J by 6 bases, leaving 15 bases between them. The V gene's germline CDR1 is LNHNV and CDR2 YYDKDF (reference sequence). The CDR3 spells CATSRGGFGEAGELFF. The CDR3 coding sequence is TGTGCCACCAGCAGAGGGGGGTTTGGTGAGGCCGGGGAGCTGTTTTTT.

The V and J genes are TRBV20-1 and TRBJ1-2; 7 bases line up with TRBD1. Germline CDR1 reads DFQATT; CDR2 reads SNEGSKA (reference sequence). The CDR3 has 15 residues. V lost 3 bases and J lost 1; bases outside the gene matches: 8. The CDR3 DNA reads TGCAGTGCTAGCCCCGGACAGGCTAATAACTATGGCTACACCTTC. This gives the protein CSASPGQANNYGYTF.

The genes are TRBV20-1 and TRBJ2-1; no clear D. Germline V CDR1 and CDR2: DFQATT, SNEGSKA (reference sequence). V was clipped by 0 bases and J by 5 bases, with 17 bases between them. The CDR3 is 16 residues long. DNA of the CDR3: TGCAGTGCTAGAGATCTTTCTCTGGTAAGAGACAATGAGCAGTTCTTC. Its translation: CSARDLSLVRDNEQFF.

The chain uses TRBV6-5 and TRBJ1-1; TRBD1 might be the D (5 bases). The CDR3 is 14 residues long. Germline V gene sequence: CDR1 MNHEY, CDR2 SVGAGI. Trimming shortened V by 6 bases and J by 6 bases, and 17 bases separated the two germline ends. The CDR3 coding sequence is TGTGCCAGCAGCCGCGCCTGGGACTCCCCTGAAGCTTTCTTT. Its protein is CASSRAWDSPEAFF.

The V call is TRBV7-2, the J call TRBJ2-1; 9 bases align to TRBD2. Germline loops: CDR1 SGHTA, CDR2 FQGNSA. Losses at the gene ends were 5 bases for V and 4 bases for J; bases not matched to a gene: 3. The CDR3 runs to 14 residues. The CDR3 DNA reads as TGTGCCAGCAGCCAGCGGGGGGTTTACAATGAGCAGTTCTTC. Translation: CASSQRGVYNEQFF.

This clonotype appeared a few times. This chain joins TRBV2 and TRBJ1-5; D call uncertain. Looked up from germline, CDR1 is SNHLY and CDR2 is FYNNEI. V lost 8 bases to trimming and J lost 3 bases, with 8 bases between them. The length of the CDR3 is 12 residues. The CDR3: CASGNDNQPQHF. The CDR3 DNA is TGTGCCAGCGGGAATGACAATCAGCCCCAGCATTTT.

This clonotype was seen only a few times. The rearrangement uses TRBV30 and TRBJ2-3; D not resolved. The CDR3 sequence is 11 residues long. Germline V gene sequence: CDR1 GTSNPN, CDR2 SVGIG (reference sequence). The V end lost 5 bases, the J end lost 2 bases, and 5 bases lay between the germline ends. In DNA, the CDR3 is TGTGCCTGGGGGATCACAGATACGCAGTATTTT. Encoded protein: CAWGITDTQYF. Based on the CDR3 plus reference TRBV30 and TRBJ2-3, the full variable domain is SQTIHQWPATLVQPVGSPLSLECTVEGTSNPNLYWYRQAAGRGLQLLFYSVGIGQISSEVPQNLSASRPQDRQFILSSKKLLLSDSGFYLCAWGITDTQYFGPGTRLTVL.

This clonotype was seen many times. The chain recombines TRBV7-2 with TRBJ2-1, with 8 bases aligning to TRBD2. The CDR3 spans 14 residues. The J segment lost 6 bases and the V segment lost 1 base, leaving 2 bases of the junction unmatched. Germline CDR1 reads SGHTA; CDR2 reads FQGNSA. The CDR3 DNA is TGTGCCAGCAGCTTAGGGGCGGGGGGCAATGAGCAGTTCTTC. Translation: CASSLGAGGNEQFF.

The V call is TRBV3-1, the J call TRBJ2-1; 7 bases line up with TRBD2. CDR3 length: 15 amino acids. Looked up from germline, CDR1 is LGHDT and CDR2 is YNNKEL (reference sequence). J lost 0 bases, V lost 4 bases, and 3 bases had no gene match. CDR3 sequence (DNA): TGTGCCAGCAGCCCCAGCGGGGCCTCCTACAATGAGCAGTTCTTC. This sequence encodes CASSPSGASYNEQFF.

J is TRBJ1-2 and V is TRBV24-1, with 8 bases fitting TRBD1. CDR1 is KGHDR and CDR2 is SFDVKD in the germline V gene. CDR3 size: 14 residues. V dropped 7 bases and J dropped 4; count of bases not matched to a gene: 7. CDR3 DNA: TGTGCCACCAGCGACGGACAGGGCGGCTATGGCTACACCTTC. This sequence encodes CATSDGQGGYGYTF.

This clonotype came up a few times. The chain links TRBV7-9 to TRBJ2-1; TRBD2 matches 7 bases. The junction had 2 bases not matched to a gene; V was cut back by 3 bases and J by 0 bases. This CDR3 contains 15 residues. Germline V CDR1 and CDR2: SEHNR, FQNEAQ (reference sequence). The CDR3 DNA reads as TGTGCCAGCAGCTTTGGGGGGGTCTCCTACAATGAGCAGTTCTTC. It translates to CASSFGGVSYNEQFF.

This clonotype was picked up a small number of times. This chain uses TRBV29-1 with TRBJ2-3; a possible D gene is TRBD2 (5 bases). The CDR3 totals 14 residues. V lost 7 bases, J lost 2 bases, and 16 bases lay in between. Per germline, CDR1 SQVTM and CDR2 ANQGSEA. The CDR3 sequence: CSALILVDTDTQYF. The CDR3 DNA sequence: TGCAGCGCCCTTATACTAGTTGACACAGATACGCAGTATTTT.

This clonotype was detected a few times. The gene calls are TRBV5-1 and TRBJ1-1; possibly TRBD1 for D (6 bases). CDR1 and CDR2 from the germline V gene are SGHRS and YFSETQ. Trimming took 4 bases from V and 4 from J, leaving 17 bases between them. The CDR3 loop spans 15 amino acids. CDR3 DNA: TGCGCCAGCAGCAAGGGGGTCCCGGGGCTCACTGAAGCTTTCTTT. This gives the protein CASSKGVPGLTEAFF.

Many counts were recorded for this clonotype. This chain joins TRBV6-2 or TRBV6-3 and TRBJ2-3; TRBD1 might be the D (5 bases). Germline V gene lookup returns CDR1 MNHEY and CDR2 SVGEGT. The CDR3 is made up of 15 amino acids. Trimming removed 0 bases from V and 3 bases from J, with 10 bases in between. This chain's CDR3 is CASSYSIYRTDTQYF. The CDR3, as DNA: TGTGCCAGCAGTTACTCAATTTACAGGACAGATACGCAGTATTTT.

This clonotype was observed a handful of times. The J gene is TRBJ1-2, the V gene TRBV11-2; unclear D gene. CDR3 size: 14 residues. Trimming pared 0 bases from V and 7 bases from J, leaving 12 bases between. The germline V gene has CDR1 SGHAT and CDR2 FQNNGV. Here the CDR3 reads CASSLDPSFRGYTF. The CDR3 coding sequence is TGTGCCAGCAGCTTAGATCCCAGCTTTCGTGGCTACACCTTC.

V usage is TRBV2 and J usage is TRBJ2-1; D uncertain. V was pared by 4 bases and J by 8 bases, with 12 bases between. The CDR3 is 13 residues long. The germline V gene has CDR1 SNHLY and CDR2 FYNNEI. CDR3 region: CASSVLLGHEQFF. Written as DNA, the CDR3 is TGTGCCAGCAGTGTTCTTTTAGGGCATGAGCAGTTCTTC.

CDR3: CASTLEGADTQYF. The CDR3 bases are TGTGCCAGCACGCTGGAGGGCGCAGATACGCAGTATTTT. The chain is built from TRBV11-2 and TRBJ2-3, with D possibly matching TRBD2 (6 bases). Per the germline V gene, CDR1 is SGHAT and CDR2 is FQNNGV. CDR3 length equals 13 residues. V gave up 7 bases and J gave up 4 bases, with 12 bases separating them. Using reference TRBV11-2 and TRBJ2-3 for the parts outside the CDR3, the full variable domain is EAGVAQSPRYKIIEKRQSVAFWCNPISGHATLYWYQQILGQGPKLLIQFQNNGVVDDSQLPKDRFSAERLKGVDSTLKIQPAKLEDSAVYLCASTLEGADTQYFGPGTRLTVL.